Shown below are 12 T cell receptor beta chains from a single sample sequenced in a study of CD8+ T cells in alopecia areata (dated by TCRdb to the late 2010s). The time point label, as the study defines it: 24 weeks on oral tofacitinib. The treatment or condition label, read with the paper, signifies: oral pan-JAK inhibitor, 5-10 mg twice daily. Library creation used the immunoSEQ multiplex PCR assay. For TCR sequencing, RNA was extracted from every sample and reverse transcribed into cDNA to serve as template. As stored in TCRdb, this immuneACCESS dataset retains in-frame rearrangements with V and J assigned. A fraction of the clones does not appear; measured against another copy, unresolved V genes explain less than half of the discrepancy, and the remainder lacks a known reason. In all, the sample holds over 150,000 clones, and under 60% of those were seen once. The biggest ten clones account for around an eighth of the sample.

The sample in question was CD8+ T cells sorted from blood, obtained at week 24, from a patient treated with tofacitinib. Every receptor here comes from a human donor with alopecia areata.

The gene calls are TRBV7-9 and TRBJ1-1; possible D gene TRBD1, 5 bases. The CDR3 sequence is 11 residues long. CDR1 and CDR2 from the germline V gene are SEHNR and FQNEAQ (reference sequence). Trimming cost V 5 bases and J 11 bases, with 12 bases left between them. The CDR3 sequence: CASSNERGAFF. The CDR3 DNA is TGTGCCAGCAGCAACGAACGGGGGGCTTTCTTT.

The chain employs TRBV7-9 and TRBJ2-3; 7 bases line up with TRBD2. With 5 bases clipped from V and 0 bases from J, the junction kept 5 bases outside the gene matches. Germline CDR1 SEHNR, CDR2 FQNEAQ (reference sequence). This CDR3 has 15 amino acids. The CDR3 DNA is TGTGCCAGCAGCAGCGGGACGACTAGCACAGATACGCAGTATTTT. Translated, it gives CASSSGTTSTDTQYF. The entire variable domain, with the rest obtained from reference TRBV7-9 and TRBJ2-3, is as follows: DTGVSQNPRHKITKRGQNVTFRCDPISEHNRLYWYRQTLGQGPEFLTYFQNEAQLEKSRLLSDRFSAERPKGSFSTLEIQRTEQGDSAMYLCASSSGTTSTDTQYFGPGTRLTVL.

This sequence joins TRBV7-8 and TRBJ2-1; TRBD1 might be the D (6 bases). Trimming cost V 1 base and J 4 bases, with 17 bases left between them. There are 17 residues in the CDR3. Germline V gene lookup returns CDR1 SGHVS and CDR2 FQNEAQ. In nucleotides, the CDR3 is TGTGCCAGCAGCTTAGTAGGTGGTACAGGGAGATACAATGAGCAGTTCTTC. Translating it yields CASSLVGGTGRYNEQFF.

Points on this clone: Other nucleotide sequences from this sample produce the same CDR3. This chain links TRBV6-5 with TRBJ2-2, with D uncertain. The V gene's germline CDR1 is MNHEY and CDR2 SVGAGI. There are 12 residues in the CDR3. V lost 2 bases to trimming and J lost 6 bases, with 4 bases between them. The CDR3 coding sequence is TGTGCCAGCAGTTACAGTGCCGGGGAGCTGTTTTTT. Protein product: CASSYSAGELFF.

This chain connects TRBV7-9 to TRBJ1-2; tentative D call: TRBD1 (5 bases). Germline CDR1 is SEHNR and CDR2 is FQNEAQ (reference sequence). The CDR3 consists of 16 residues. With 5 bases removed from V and 4 bases from J, the gap between germline ends came to 20 bases. The CDR3 DNA sequence: TGTGCCAGCAGCCCTCCCGGGACTGACCGGAGCTATGGCTACACCTTC. Amino acids: CASSPPGTDRSYGYTF. Filled out from reference TRBV7-9 and TRBJ1-2, the complete variable domain reads DTGVSQNPRHKITKRGQNVTFRCDPISEHNRLYWYRQTLGQGPEFLTYFQNEAQLEKSRLLSDRFSAERPKGSFSTLEIQRTEQGDSAMYLCASSPPGTDRSYGYTFGSGTRLTVV.

There are a few counts of this clone. The rearrangement uses TRBV29-1 and TRBJ2-7, with 7 bases matching TRBD1. The germline V gene encodes CDR1 SQVTM and CDR2 ANQGSEA. V gave up 8 bases and J gave up 6 bases; unmatched junction bases: 7. The CDR3 spans 11 residues. The CDR3 spells CSLRQGSEQYF. CDR3 sequence (DNA): TGCAGCCTCCGACAGGGCTCCGAGCAGTACTTC.

The gene calls are TRBV30 and TRBJ2-7; D unresolved. Germline V gives CDR1 GTSNPN, CDR2 SVGIG (reference sequence). The V end lost 0 bases, the J end lost 5 bases, and 14 bases lay between the germline ends. The CDR3 spans 14 residues. The CDR3: CAWSVQNIVHEQYF. CDR3 coding DNA: TGTGCCTGGAGTGTACAGAACATCGTACACGAGCAGTACTTC.

This clone turned up a few times. The chain combines TRBV28 with TRBJ2-7, with D possibly TRBD1 on 6 matching bases. The CDR3 contains 14 residues. V was pared by 4 bases and J by 4 bases, with 14 bases between. Per germline, CDR1 MDHEN and CDR2 SYDVKM. The CDR3 protein is CASSSGQRLYEQYF. CDR3 DNA: TGTGCCAGCAGTTCTGGACAGAGACTTTACGAGCAGTACTTC.

The gene calls are TRBV15 and TRBJ2-2; no firm D call. The CDR3 has 17 residues. Germline V gene lookup returns CDR1 LNHNV and CDR2 YYDKDF (reference sequence). The ends were cut back, 0 bases at V and 0 bases at J, with 11 bases in the middle. CDR3 DNA: TGTGCCACCAGCAGAGATCTGGGCAGCCCGAACACCGGGGAGCTGTTTTTT. This sequence encodes CATSRDLGSPNTGELFF.

V gene TRBV7-6 combines with J gene TRBJ2-5; 12 nucleotides agree with TRBD2. This CDR3 has 16 residues. Germline loops: CDR1 SGHVS, CDR2 FNYEAQ. The junction had 10 bases not matched to a gene; V was cut back by 5 bases and J by 6 bases. As DNA, the CDR3 is TGTGCCAGCAGCCGACTAGCGGGGGACCTCTGGAAGACCCAGTACTTC. Protein: CASSRLAGDLWKTQYF.

The DNA for the CDR3 is TGCAGCGTTGAACCCATGGATCGCGACAGGGTAAACTATGGCTACACCTTC. It encodes CSVEPMDRDRVNYGYTF. The genes are TRBV29-1 and TRBJ1-2; TRBD1 matches at 7 bases. CDR3 length: 17 amino acids. The germline V gene has CDR1 SQVTM and CDR2 ANQGSEA. Trimming removed 2 bases from V and 2 bases from J; junction bases left unmatched: 14.

The CDR3 is CATGTANTGELFF. The CDR3 DNA reads TGTGCCACTGGGACGGCCAACACCGGGGAGCTGTTTTTT. The V gene is TRBV9, the J gene TRBJ2-2; the D call may be TRBD1 or TRBD2 (5 bases each). Germline loops: CDR1 SGDLS, CDR2 YYNGEE. Trimming cost V 9 bases and J 2 bases, with 11 bases left between them. The CDR3 has 13 amino acids.